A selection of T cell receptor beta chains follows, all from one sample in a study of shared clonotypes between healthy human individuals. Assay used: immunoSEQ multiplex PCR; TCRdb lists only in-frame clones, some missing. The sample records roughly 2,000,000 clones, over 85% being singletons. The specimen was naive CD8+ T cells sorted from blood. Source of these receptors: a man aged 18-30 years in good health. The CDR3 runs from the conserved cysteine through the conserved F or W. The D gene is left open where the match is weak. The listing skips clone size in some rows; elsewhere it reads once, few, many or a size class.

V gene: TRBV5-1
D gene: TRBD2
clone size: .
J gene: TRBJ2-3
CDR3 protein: CASSLREGWDTQYF
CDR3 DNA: TGCGCCAGCAGCTTGAGGGAGGGATGGGATACGCAGTATTTT

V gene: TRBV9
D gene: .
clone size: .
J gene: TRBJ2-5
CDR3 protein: CASSLRGDIGETQYF
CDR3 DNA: TGTGCCAGCAGCCTTCGGGGCGATATAGGGGAGACCCAGTACTTC

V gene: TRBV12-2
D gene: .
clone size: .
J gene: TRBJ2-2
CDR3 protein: CASRLAPLWLNTGELFF
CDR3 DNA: TGTGCAAGTCGCTTAGCGCCTTTATGGCTAAACACCGGGGAGCTGTTTTTT

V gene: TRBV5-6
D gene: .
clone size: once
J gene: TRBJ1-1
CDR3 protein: CASSLGWGTEAFF
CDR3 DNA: TGTGCCAGCAGCTTGGGCTGGGGCACTGAAGCTTTCTTT

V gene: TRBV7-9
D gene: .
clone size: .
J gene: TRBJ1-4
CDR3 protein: CASSLVQGLGEKLFF
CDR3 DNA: TGTGCCAGCAGCTTAGTCCAGGGGTTGGGTGAAAAACTGTTTTTT

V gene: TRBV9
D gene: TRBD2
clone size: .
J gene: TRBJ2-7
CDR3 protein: CASSVNGGAYEQYF
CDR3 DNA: TGTGCCAGCAGCGTAAATGGGGGGGCCTACGAGCAGTACTTC

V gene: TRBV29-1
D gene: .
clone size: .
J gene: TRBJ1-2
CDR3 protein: CSVAGHRENYTF
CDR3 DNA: TGCAGCGTTGCGGGACACAGGGAGAACTACACCTTC

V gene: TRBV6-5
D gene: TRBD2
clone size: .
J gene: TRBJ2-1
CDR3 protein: CASSYGGEGNEQFF
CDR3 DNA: TGTGCCAGCAGTTACGGGGGGGAGGGCAATGAGCAGTTCTTC

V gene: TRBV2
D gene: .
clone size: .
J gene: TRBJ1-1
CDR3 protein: CASSEDRVEAFF
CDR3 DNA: TGTGCCAGCAGTGAAGACAGGGTGGAGGCTTTCTTT

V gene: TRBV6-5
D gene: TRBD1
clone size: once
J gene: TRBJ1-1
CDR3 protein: CASSTDREEYTEAFF
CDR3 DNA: TGTGCCAGCAGCACGGACAGGGAGGAATATACTGAAGCTTTCTTT

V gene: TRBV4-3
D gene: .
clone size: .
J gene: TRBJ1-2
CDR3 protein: CASSHGGNYGYTF
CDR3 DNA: TGCGCCAGCAGCCATGGAGGTAACTATGGCTACACCTTC

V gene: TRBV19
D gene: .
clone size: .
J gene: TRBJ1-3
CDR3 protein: CASRSNPYTIYF
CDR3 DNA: TGTGCCAGTAGAAGTAACCCTTACACCATATATTTT

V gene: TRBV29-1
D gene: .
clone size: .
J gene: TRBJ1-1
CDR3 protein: CSVEVGPAHFF
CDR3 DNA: TGCAGCGTTGAAGTAGGCCCGGCCCACTTCTTT

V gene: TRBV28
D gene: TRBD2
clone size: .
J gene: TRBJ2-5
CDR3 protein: CASSFGLTSGGRLNQETQYF
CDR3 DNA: TGTGCCAGCAGTTTTGGCCTGACTAGCGGGGGGCGACTAAACCAAGAGACCCAGTACTTC

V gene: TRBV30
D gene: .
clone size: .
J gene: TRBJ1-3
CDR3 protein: CAWTAAGNTIYF
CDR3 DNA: TGTGCCTGGACGGCGGCTGGAAACACCATATATTTT

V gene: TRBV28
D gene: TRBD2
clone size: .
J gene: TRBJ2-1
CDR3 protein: CASSQGGGWDNEQFF
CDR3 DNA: TGTGCCAGCAGTCAGGGCGGGGGATGGGACAATGAGCAGTTCTTC

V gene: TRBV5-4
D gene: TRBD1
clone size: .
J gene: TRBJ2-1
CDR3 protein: CASSLSPGQGHEQFF
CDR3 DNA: TGTGCCAGCAGCTTGAGTCCGGGACAGGGTCATGAGCAGTTCTTC

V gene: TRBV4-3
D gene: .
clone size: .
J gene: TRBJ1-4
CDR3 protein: CASSEGPAGNEKLFF
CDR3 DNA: TGCGCCAGCAGCGAAGGGCCCGCCGGTAATGAAAAACTGTTTTTT

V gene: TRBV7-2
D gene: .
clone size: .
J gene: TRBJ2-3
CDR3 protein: CASSPGTASTDTQYF
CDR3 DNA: TGTGCCAGCAGCCCCGGGACGGCTAGCACAGATACGCAGTATTTT

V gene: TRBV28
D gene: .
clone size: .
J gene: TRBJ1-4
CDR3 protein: CASSLGGEWEKLFF
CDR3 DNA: TGTGCCAGCAGTTTGGGGGGGGAATGGGAAAAACTGTTTTTT

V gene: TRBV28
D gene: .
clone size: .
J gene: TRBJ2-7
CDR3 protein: CASSFTGESYEQYF
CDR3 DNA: TGTGCCAGCAGTTTTACCGGGGAGTCCTACGAGCAGTACTTC

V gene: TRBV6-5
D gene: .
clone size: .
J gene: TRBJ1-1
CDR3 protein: CASSYRDGIEAFF
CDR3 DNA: TGTGCCAGCAGTTACCGCGACGGGATTGAAGCTTTCTTT

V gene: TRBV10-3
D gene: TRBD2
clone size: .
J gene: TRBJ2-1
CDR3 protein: CAISDGLAGSSYNEQFF
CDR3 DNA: TGTGCCATCAGTGATGGGCTAGCGGGAAGCTCCTACAATGAGCAGTTCTTC

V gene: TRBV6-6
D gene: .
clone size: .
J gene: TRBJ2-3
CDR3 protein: CASDTVNTDTQYF
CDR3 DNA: TGTGCCAGCGACACAGTCAACACAGATACGCAGTATTTT

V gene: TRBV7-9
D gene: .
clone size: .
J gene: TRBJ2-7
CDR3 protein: CASSGDSYEQYF
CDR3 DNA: TGTGCCAGCAGCGGAGACAGCTACGAGCAGTACTTC

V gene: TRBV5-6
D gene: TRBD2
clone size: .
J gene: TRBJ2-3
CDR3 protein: CASSLGLAVPEGTDTQYF
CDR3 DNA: TGTGCCAGCAGCTTAGGACTAGCGGTCCCCGAGGGCACAGATACGCAGTATTTT

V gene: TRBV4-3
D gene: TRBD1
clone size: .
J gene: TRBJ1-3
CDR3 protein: CASSQLQGMGNTIYF
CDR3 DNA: TGCGCCAGCAGCCAGCTACAGGGGATGGGAAACACCATATATTTT

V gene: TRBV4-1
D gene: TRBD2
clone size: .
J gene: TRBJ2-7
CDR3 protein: CASSQELAGGGYEQYF
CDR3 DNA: TGCGCCAGCAGCCAAGAACTAGCGGGAGGGGGATACGAGCAGTACTTC

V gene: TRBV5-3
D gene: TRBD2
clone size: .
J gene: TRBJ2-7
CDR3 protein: CARSLGTSGSYEQYF
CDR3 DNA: TGTGCCAGAAGCCTTGGGACTAGCGGCTCCTACGAGCAGTACTTC

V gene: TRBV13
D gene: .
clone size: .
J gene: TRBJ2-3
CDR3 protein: CASSLLAPTDTQYF
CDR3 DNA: TGTGCCAGCAGCCTCCTGGCGCCCACAGATACGCAGTATTTT

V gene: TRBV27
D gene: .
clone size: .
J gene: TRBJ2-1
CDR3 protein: CASSPLSYNEQFF
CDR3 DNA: TGTGCCAGCAGTCCTCTCTCCTACAATGAGCAGTTCTTC